This T cell receptor (beta chain) was recorded in a study of cytomegalovirus exposure and HLA in healthy donors. Study-level information: Approximately 81% of several hundred genotyped donors fell in the Caucasian-associated ancestry cluster.

The donors (healthy individuals) were bone marrow donors. Researchers ran the PCR with 60 Vbeta and 13 Jbeta primers. Assay used: immunoSEQ multiplex PCR; TCRdb lists only in-frame clones, some missing. The data contain 130,000 to 150,000 clones, approximately 80% of them seen just once; the ten biggest clones take up approximately 5.7%. Broader study findings: While the bulk of TCR sequences proved rare, some public TCRs turned up in many donors.

The CDR3 contains 16 residues. CDR1 and CDR2 from the germline V gene are MNHEY and SMNVEV (reference sequence). J lost 4 bases, V lost 5 bases, and 9 bases had no gene match. Notes on this clone: Its target is not known.

The chain couples TRBV27 to TRBJ2-2, with 8 positions matching TRBD1. Sequenced sample: PBMCs. The receptor was derived from a man aged 25 to 40 in good health and CMV-seropositive. The chain's CDR3 is CASSPRGRGSTGELFF. The CDR3 DNA reads TGTGCCAGCAGTCCCAGGGGGCGCGGGTCCACCGGGGAGCTGTTTTTT.